What follows describes a single T cell receptor beta chain. Its antigen remains unidentified. The data were obtained in a study of cytomegalovirus exposure and HLA in healthy donors. Whole-study results and caveats: Near-uniform donor sequencing depth was presumed by presence/absence analyses. Fewer N-insertions than the roughly 700-donor mean were reportedly shown by an Asian-associated ancestry cluster in a later analysis. In a later analysis, V- and J-gene trimming of beta chains associated with a DCLRE1C missense variant, replicated independently.

The primer mix had 60 Vbeta and 13 Jbeta primers. Libraries were prepared by immunoSEQ multiplex PCR; TCRdb keeps only in-frame clonotypes and omits some of them. The table lists 110,000 to 150,000 clones, roughly 73% of them singletons, with approximately 14% in the top ten. CDR1 is MNHNS, CDR2 SASEGT, per germline. V gave up 1 base and J gave up 2 bases; unmatched junction bases: 1. This CDR3 is built from 14 residues. The sequenced material came from PBMCs. The rearrangement uses TRBV6-1 and TRBJ2-5; 7 bases match TRBD2. This sequence was found in a human donor in good health. In DNA, the CDR3 is TGTGCCAGCAGTGAAGTGGGGGGGCAAGAGACCCAGTACTTC. It is translated as CASSEVGGQETQYF.